This T cell receptor beta chain emerged from a study of blood T cell repertoires in COVID-19. On the study more broadly: The study drew acute and convalescent COVID-19 samples from the United States, Italy and Spain.

Study processing details: Nucleated cell counts were estimated from reference gene primer amplification. Clones were sequenced by immunoSEQ multiplex PCR, and TCRdb holds only the in-frame ones, with some missing. The V and J calls and clone size are taken from that table; D and trimming were inferred from the DNA. This sample yields around 380,000 clones, of which 81% are seen a single time; approximately 1% belongs to the top ten. The V gene's germline CDR1 is SGHNT and CDR2 YYREEE (reference sequence). CDR3 length: 17 amino acids. With V trimmed by 0 bases and J by 3 bases, 12 bases remained unmatched.

The source material was peripheral blood. The sequence came from a human donor with acute or convalescent COVID-19. The donor label of this sample is uncertain. The chain uses TRBV5-4 and TRBJ2-7; 7 bases are shared with TRBD1. The chain's CDR3 is CASSLGGPRQGVYEQYF. CDR3 sequence (DNA): TGTGCCAGCAGCTTGGGGGGGCCCCGACAGGGAGTCTACGAGCAGTACTTC.